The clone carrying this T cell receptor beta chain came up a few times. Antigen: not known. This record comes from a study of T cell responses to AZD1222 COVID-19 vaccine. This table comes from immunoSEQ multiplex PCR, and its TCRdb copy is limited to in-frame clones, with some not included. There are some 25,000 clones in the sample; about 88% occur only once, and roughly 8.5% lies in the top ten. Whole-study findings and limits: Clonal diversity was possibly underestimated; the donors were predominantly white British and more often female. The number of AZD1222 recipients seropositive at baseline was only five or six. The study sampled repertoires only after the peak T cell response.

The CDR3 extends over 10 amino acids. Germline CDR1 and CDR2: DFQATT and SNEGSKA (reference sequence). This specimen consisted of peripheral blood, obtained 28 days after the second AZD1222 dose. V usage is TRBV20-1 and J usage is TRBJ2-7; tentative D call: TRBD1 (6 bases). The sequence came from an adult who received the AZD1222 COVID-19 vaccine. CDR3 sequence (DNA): TGCAGGACAGGCACCTACGAGCAGTACTTC. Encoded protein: CRTGTYEQYF.